These 8 T cell receptor beta chains were sequenced from one sample in a study of cytomegalovirus exposure and HLA in healthy donors. The PCR used 60 Vbeta and 13 Jbeta primers. Measured with immunoSEQ multiplex PCR; TCRdb has only the in-frame clones, and not every one. The table includes about 91,000 clones, 64% detected once. Sequencing was done on a sample of PBMCs. Receptors were obtained from a human donor in good health.

The J gene is TRBJ1-5, the V gene TRBV2, with 7 bases fitting TRBD1. CDR1 and CDR2 (germline): SNHLY, FYNNEI. The ends lost 5 bases at V and 7 bases at J; junction bases unmatched: 5. The CDR3 runs 13 residues. CDR3: CASSTSGGQPQHF. The CDR3 DNA follows: TGTGCCAGCAGTACTTCAGGGGGACAGCCCCAGCATTTT.

This chain links TRBV5-6 with TRBJ2-2; TRBD2 agrees at 11 bases. The germline CDR1 and CDR2 sequences are SGHDT and YYEEEE. This CDR3 is 15 amino acids long. Trimming took 4 bases from V and 5 from J; bases not matched to a gene: 4. CDR3 loop: CASSALAGVTGELFF. The CDR3 DNA reads TGTGCCAGCAGCGCACTAGCGGGGGTTACCGGGGAGCTGTTTTTT.

The rearrangement uses TRBV7-2 and TRBJ1-2, with D perhaps matching TRBD1 (5 bases). Germline-derived CDR1 and CDR2 are SGHTA and FQGNSA. Deletions cut 3 bases from V and 4 bases from J, with 12 bases between. CDR3 length: 14 residues. The CDR3 nucleotides read TGTGCCAGCAGCTTGAACGCGGGGGGCTATGGCTACACCTTC. This sequence encodes CASSLNAGGYGYTF.

The rearrangement links TRBV7-2 to TRBJ1-6, with a weak D call TRBD1 (5 bases). Germline CDR1 and CDR2: SGHTA and FQGNSA. The CDR3 covers 15 residues. Trimming left V 1 base short and J 11 bases short, with 15 bases between. The CDR3 reads CASSLVTGPLPPLHF. The CDR3 nucleotides are TGTGCCAGCAGCTTAGTTACAGGCCCTCTTCCACCCCTCCACTTT.

The J gene is TRBJ2-1, the V gene TRBV5-1, with D perhaps TRBD1 (5 bases). Per germline, CDR1 SGHRS and CDR2 YFSETQ. Trimming took off 0 bases at V and 8 bases at J, with 15 bases between the two ends. This CDR3 region has 15 residues. As DNA, the CDR3 is TGCGCCAGCAGCTTGGACAGGAGTCATTGGTATGAGCAGTTCTTC. It yields the protein CASSLDRSHWYEQFF.

The chain recombines TRBV19 with TRBJ2-7; tentatively, D is TRBD1 (6 bases). The CDR3 length is 14 residues. V lost 4 bases and J 3 bases, leaving 13 bases between the germline ends. Germline V lookup: CDR1 LNHDA, CDR2 SQIVND (reference sequence). CDR3 nucleotides: TGTGCCAGTAGTAAGACAGGCCATGGCTACGAGCAGTACTTC. As protein: CASSKTGHGYEQYF.

The chain joins TRBV11-3 to TRBJ1-1; TRBD1 matches at 7 bases. With 0 bases clipped from V and 6 bases from J, the junction kept 7 bases outside the gene matches. The CDR3 runs to 15 residues. Germline assignment: CDR1 SGHNT and CDR2 YENEEA. Here the CDR3 DNA reads TGTGCCAGCAGCTTAGAAGGGACAGCCCCGTCTGAAGCTTTCTTT. Residues: CASSLEGTAPSEAFF.

The V call is TRBV10-2, the J call TRBJ1-3, with a weak D call TRBD1 (5 bases). V was pared by 5 bases and J by 4 bases, with 9 bases between. CDR1 is WSHSY, CDR2 SAAADI, per germline. The CDR3 sequence is 13 residues long. The CDR3 coding sequence is TGCGCCAGCAGTCGCGACAGCGGAAACACCATATATTTT. It encodes CASSRDSGNTIYF.